These 24 T cell receptor beta chains came from one sample sequenced in a study of blood T cell repertoires in COVID-19. TCRdb's table, derived via immunoSEQ multiplex PCR, lists solely in-frame clones and lacks some. The profile shows roughly 110,000 clones, approximately 80% of them singletons. Sequenced sample: peripheral blood. These receptors originate from a man older than 75 with COVID-19, enrolled during active disease.

This clone was counted a single time. The chain has TRBV6-6 and TRBJ1-5; 7 bases match TRBD1. This CDR3 is built from 16 residues. CDR1 and CDR2 from the germline V gene are MNHNY and SVGAGI (reference sequence). Trimming removed 4 bases from V and 5 bases from J; junction bases left unmatched: 11. CDR3 nucleotide sequence: TGTGCCAGCAGTTCTCCGTTCAGGGGGAGTTATCAGCCCCAGCATTTT. Translated: CASSSPFRGSYQPQHF.

Concerning this clone itself: The junction does not match germline at one end; this may be a read error. The chain is built from TRBV9 and TRBJ2-1, with 7 bases fitting TRBD2. This CDR3 contains 12 residues. Germline V gene sequence: CDR1 SGDLS, CDR2 YYNGEE. The chain's CDR3 is CASSRDYSPLLF. The DNA of the CDR3 is TGTGCCAGCAGTCGGGACTATAGTCCGCTTCTCTTC.

This clone was counted a single time. The chain has TRBV29-1 and TRBJ2-7, with TRBD2 matching 11 bases. Trimming at V came to 7 bases and at J to 2 bases, leaving 7 bases not matched to a gene. Germline lookup yields CDR1 SQVTM and CDR2 ANQGSEA. The CDR3 length is 14 residues. In DNA form, the CDR3 reads TGCAGCGGACTAGCGGGAATCGGGACCTACGAGCAGTACTTC. This gives the protein CSGLAGIGTYEQYF.

This sequence joins TRBV28 and TRBJ2-1, with 11 bases matching TRBD2. The V gene's germline CDR1 is MDHEN and CDR2 SYDVKM. This CDR3 spans 15 amino acids. Trimming removed 7 bases from V and 1 base from J; junction bases left unmatched: 3. In nucleotides, the CDR3 is TGTGCCAGCACCTTAGCGGGAGGGTCCTACAATGAGCAGTTCTTC. Translating gives CASTLAGGSYNEQFF.

The rearrangement joins TRBV28 to TRBJ1-1; D unresolved. Germline values: CDR1 MDHEN, CDR2 SYDVKM. The CDR3 is made up of 16 amino acids. Trimming cost V 5 bases and J 4 bases, with 20 bases left between them. The CDR3: CASSPRGEASFTEAFF. In nucleotides, the CDR3 is TGTGCCAGCAGTCCTCGGGGAGAGGCTTCATTCACTGAAGCTTTCTTT.

V gene TRBV2 combines with J gene TRBJ1-2, with TRBD1 identical over 7 bases. The CDR3 spans 13 residues. The V gene end was trimmed by 4 bases and the J gene end by 4 bases; junction bases not matched to a gene: 3. CDR1 is SNHLY, CDR2 FYNNEI, per germline. The CDR3, as DNA: TGTGCCAGCAGTGGGGACAGTCTCTATGGCTACACCTTC. Amino acids: CASSGDSLYGYTF.

A few counts support this clone. This chain links TRBV3-1 (or the pseudogene TRBV3-2) with TRBJ2-7, with 11 bases aligning to TRBD1. The V segment lost 1 base and the J segment 5 bases; nucleotides outside the gene matches: 4. The CDR3 has 15 residues. In germline, CDR1 is LGHDT, CDR2 YNNKEL (reference sequence). The CDR3 is CASSQGTGGWDEQYF. The CDR3 nucleotides read TGTGCCAGCAGCCAAGGGACAGGGGGCTGGGACGAGCAGTACTTC.

J is TRBJ1-1 and V is TRBV28; D is possibly TRBD1 (5 bases). Germline CDR1 is MDHEN and CDR2 is SYDVKM. This CDR3 spans 16 amino acids. V lost 6 bases and J lost 3, with 20 bases in between. CDR3 in DNA: TGTGCCAGCAGCCTCCTCCCACAGGAACTTCACACTGAAGCTTTCTTT. Its translation: CASSLLPQELHTEAFF.

This clone was counted only a few times. The rearrangement uses TRBV3-1 (or the pseudogene TRBV3-2) and TRBJ2-7, with a possible D match to TRBD2 (5 bases). Trimming left V 1 base short and J 0 bases short, with 10 bases between. Looked up from germline, CDR1 is LGHDT and CDR2 is YNNKEL (reference sequence). The CDR3 consists of 15 residues. The DNA for the CDR3 is TGTGCCAGCAGCCAAGCCGTGACTAACTCCTACGAGCAGTACTTC. It is translated as CASSQAVTNSYEQYF.

The rearrangement links TRBV7-3 to TRBJ2-5; 8 bases match TRBD2. Germline V lookup: CDR1 SGHTA, CDR2 FQGTGA. With 5 bases clipped from V and 4 bases from J, the junction kept 6 bases outside the gene matches. This CDR3 has 14 residues. CDR3 loop: CASSPGLAGETQYF. In DNA, the CDR3 is TGTGCCAGCAGCCCAGGACTAGCCGGAGAGACCCAGTACTTC. The variable domain in full, with the rest retrieved from reference TRBV7-3 and TRBJ2-5, is GAGVSQTPSNKVTEKGKYVELRCDPISGHTALYWYRQSLGQGPEFLIYFQGTGAADDSGLPNDRFFAVRPEGSVSTLKIQRTERGDSAVYLCASSPGLAGETQYFGPGTRLLVL.

This clone was observed a few times. The chain has TRBV28 and TRBJ1-6; TRBD1 is a possible D gene (6 bases). V lost 6 bases to trimming and J lost 4 bases, with 16 bases between them. Germline loops: CDR1 MDHEN, CDR2 SYDVKM. The CDR3 is 16 amino acids. CDR3 residues: CASSGSGHRYNSPLHF. Here the CDR3 DNA reads TGTGCCAGCAGCGGGTCGGGACATCGTTATAATTCACCCCTCCACTTT.

This clone was detected only a few times. The V gene is TRBV7-9, the J gene TRBJ2-3; the match to TRBD2 covers 14 bases. Germline V gene data show CDR1 as SEHNR and CDR2 as FQNEAQ (reference sequence). This CDR3 is 16 amino acids long. V gave up 4 bases and J gave up 4 bases; unmatched junction bases: 4. CDR3: CASSSGTSGGADTQYF. The DNA of the CDR3 is TGTGCCAGCAGCTCCGGGACTAGCGGGGGCGCAGATACGCAGTATTTT.

The chain carries TRBV5-1 and TRBJ2-5, with TRBD1 matching over 9 bases. J lost 5 bases, V lost 4 bases, and 6 bases had no gene match. This CDR3 contains 14 residues. The germline CDR1 and CDR2 sequences are SGHRS and YFSETQ. Here the CDR3 reads CASSLLGQGETQYF. In nucleotides, the CDR3 is TGCGCCAGCAGCCTACTGGGACAGGGCGAGACCCAGTACTTC.

This clone was counted a single time. The genes are TRBV23-1 and TRBJ2-2; D might be TRBD2 (6 bases). TRBV23-1 falls under the ORF class, with uncertain function. V was trimmed by 0 bases and J by 4 bases, leaving 18 bases between them. This CDR3 spans 18 amino acids. The CDR3 nucleotides are TGCGCCAGCAGTCAATCGGTCCCCCGCAGGAGGGTCACCGGGGAGCTGTTTTTT. It translates to CASSQSVPRRRVTGELFF.

This clone was counted only a few times. The rearrangement uses TRBV7-9 and TRBJ1-1; 8 nucleotides align to TRBD1. The ends lost 4 bases at V and 11 bases at J; junction bases unmatched: 9. In germline, CDR1 is SEHNR, CDR2 FQNEAQ (reference sequence). CDR3 size: 13 residues. CDR3 in amino acids: CASSSQGDLAAFF. In DNA form, the CDR3 reads TGTGCCAGCAGCTCACAGGGGGATTTAGCGGCTTTCTTT.

The chain carries TRBV6-6 and TRBJ1-4, with a tentative D call TRBD1 (5 bases). Germline CDR1 MNHNY, CDR2 SVGAGI (reference sequence). The CDR3 extends over 16 amino acids. Trimming took off 6 bases at V and 2 bases at J, with 16 bases between the two ends. CDR3 nucleotide sequence: TGTGCCAGCAGCTCACCAATGACAGCCACTAATGAAAAACTGTTTTTT. Translated, it gives CASSSPMTATNEKLFF.

The chain combines TRBV4-1 with TRBJ2-5; TRBD2 matches at 7 bases. This CDR3 is 15 amino acids long. V shed 4 bases, J shed 5 bases, and the junction held 10 bases outside the gene matches. Germline V gene sequence: CDR1 MGHRA, CDR2 YSYEKL. The CDR3 is CASSLRVAGAETQYF. DNA for the CDR3: TGCGCCAGCAGCCTCCGGGTGGCGGGAGCGGAGACCCAGTACTTC.

This clone showed up just a few times. This chain links TRBV5-1 with TRBJ2-1, with 11 bases fitting TRBD2. This CDR3 has 17 residues. J lost 6 bases, V lost 0 bases, and 8 bases had no gene match. Per the germline V gene, CDR1 is SGHRS and CDR2 is YFSETQ. Here the CDR3 reads CASSLVPLAGALNEQFF. CDR3 sequence (DNA): TGCGCCAGCAGCTTGGTCCCACTAGCGGGAGCCCTCAATGAGCAGTTCTTC.

This clone was found a few times. This chain joins TRBV20-1 and TRBJ2-7; no firm D call. Germline V CDR1 and CDR2: DFQATT, SNEGSKA (reference sequence). The CDR3 runs 11 residues. The V gene lost 3 bases and the J gene lost 6 bases, with 9 bases spanning the gap. In DNA, the CDR3 is TGCAGTGCTAGCGAGTACGGCGAGCAGTACTTC. Translation: CSASEYGEQYF.

The chain recombines TRBV21-1 with TRBJ2-1; the tabulated D call, TRBD2, remains unverified against the DNA. TRBV21-1 is a pseudogene segment. The CDR3 consists of 17 residues. The CDR3 DNA sequence: TGTGCCAGCAGCAAAGCGGTTACTCGCATACCCTACAATGAGCAGTTCTTC. Translated: CASSKAVTRIPYNEQFF.

The gene calls are TRBV7-9 and TRBJ2-7; 9 positions match TRBD2. Germline V gene sequence: CDR1 SEHNR, CDR2 FQNEAQ (reference sequence). V shed 7 bases, J shed 3 bases, and the junction held 7 bases outside the gene matches. This CDR3 contains 14 residues. Written as DNA, the CDR3 is TGTGCCAGCAACGGACTAGCGCATGACTACGAGCAGTACTTC. This translates into CASNGLAHDYEQYF.

This chain links TRBV3-1 (or the pseudogene TRBV3-2) with TRBJ2-1, with D maybe TRBD2 (5 bases). The CDR3 consists of 14 residues. CDR1 and CDR2 (germline): LGHDT, YNNKEL (reference sequence). V gave up 5 bases and J gave up 7 bases, with 15 bases separating them. CDR3: CASSLGSPGNEQFF. CDR3 coding DNA: TGTGCCAGCAGCTTGGGGTCGCCGGGGAATGAGCAGTTCTTC.

The chain carries TRBV5-8 and TRBJ1-3, with TRBD1 matching 10 bases. Germline V CDR1 and CDR2: SGHTS, YDEGEE. This CDR3 has 14 amino acids. V was pared by 2 bases and J by 9 bases, with 5 bases of the junction left unmatched. CDR3 amino acids: CASSFGTGVTTIYF. The CDR3 bases are TGTGCCAGCAGCTTTGGGACAGGGGTCACCACCATATATTTT.

The chain recombines TRBV5-1 with TRBJ2-1; 9 bases agree with TRBD2. The CDR3 loop spans 15 amino acids. Looked up from germline, CDR1 is SGHRS and CDR2 is YFSETQ. V lost 4 bases and J lost 3; bases outside the gene matches: 5. The CDR3 here is CASSHSGSDYNEQFF. The DNA of the CDR3 is TGCGCCAGCAGCCATAGCGGGAGCGACTACAATGAGCAGTTCTTC.